The 20 T cell receptor beta chains reported below all come from one sample, sequenced in a study of OX40 agonist ivuxolimab in advanced cancers. The repertoire was sequenced with immunoSEQ multiplex PCR; TCRdb's copy has only in-frame clones and lacks some. This table holds tens of thousands of clones, 85% to 90% found once. The sample consisted of CD4+ or CD8+ T cells sorted from blood, taken in a trial of the OX40 agonist ivuxolimab. All receptors come from an adult with an advanced solid tumor such as melanoma, head and neck, liver or kidney cancer.

The rearrangement links TRBV7-9 to TRBJ2-3; D possibly corresponds to TRBD2 (7 bases). CDR3 size: 15 residues. Trimming left V 5 bases short and J 5 bases short, with 17 bases between. CDR1 SEHNR and CDR2 FQNEAQ come from the germline V gene (reference sequence). The CDR3 bases are TGTGCCAGCAGCCCCCGGGGAGGGGGGGGAGATACGCAGTATTTT. Its protein is CASSPRGGGGDTQYF.

This chain connects TRBV7-8 to TRBJ1-5; D unclear. The germline V gene encodes CDR1 SGHVS and CDR2 FQNEAQ. The CDR3 spans 12 residues. Deletions cut 2 bases from V and 4 bases from J, with 3 bases between. CDR3 amino acids: CASSLFNQPQHF. CDR3 bases: TGTGCCAGCAGCTTATTTAATCAGCCCCAGCATTTT.

V and J are TRBV19 and TRBJ2-7, with D possibly matching TRBD1 (5 bases). The CDR3 is made up of 14 amino acids. Germline loops: CDR1 LNHDA, CDR2 SQIVND (reference sequence). Trimming stripped 3 bases from V and 3 bases from J, with 12 bases between. The CDR3 protein is CASSIGQGIYEQYF. CDR3 in DNA: TGTGCCAGTAGTATCGGGCAGGGAATCTACGAGCAGTACTTC.

The V and J genes are TRBV5-6 and TRBJ1-1; D unresolved. The CDR3 length is 14 residues. The V gene lost 6 bases and the J gene lost 11 bases, with 23 bases spanning the gap. Per germline, CDR1 SGHDT and CDR2 YYEEEE. CDR3 DNA: TGTGCCAGCATTAATTCCTGGGCAAAGGCGCGGGCTTTCTTT. Amino acids: CASINSWAKARAFF.

V gene TRBV7-9 combines with J gene TRBJ1-4; a possible D gene is TRBD1 (6 bases). V was clipped by 2 bases and J by 1 base, with 8 bases between them. This CDR3 has 15 amino acids. CDR1 and CDR2 from the germline V gene are SEHNR and FQNEAQ (reference sequence). For the CDR3, the DNA is TGTGCCAGCAGCTTAACACAGGGAACTAATGAAAAACTGTTTTTT. Translating gives CASSLTQGTNEKLFF.

This chain links TRBV10-3 with TRBJ2-7, with D unclear. The CDR3 has 13 amino acids. Germline V lookup: CDR1 ENHRY, CDR2 SYGVKD. Trimming removed 5 bases at V and 3 bases at J, with 11 bases between. The CDR3 reads CAISTPGLYEQYF. In DNA form, the CDR3 reads TGTGCCATCAGTACCCCCGGGCTCTACGAGCAGTACTTC.

The chain combines TRBV7-9 with TRBJ2-7; no clear D gene. The CDR3 covers 12 residues. V dropped 2 bases and J dropped 0 bases, with 2 bases sitting between them. CDR1 is SEHNR, CDR2 FQNEAQ, per germline (reference sequence). The CDR3 region has the DNA TGTGCCAGCAGCTTAAGCTCCTACGAGCAGTACTTC. Amino acids: CASSLSSYEQYF.

V gene TRBV29-1 combines with J gene TRBJ2-7, with 8 bases aligning to TRBD2. The germline CDR1 and CDR2 sequences are SQVTM and ANQGSEA. J was trimmed by 0 bases and V by 7 bases; bases with no gene match: 2. The CDR3 is 12 amino acids. The CDR3 loop is CSAGTSSYEQYF. The CDR3 DNA reads TGCAGCGCCGGGACTAGCTCCTACGAGCAGTACTTC.

The rearrangement joins TRBV9 to TRBJ2-5, with 13 bases lining up with TRBD2. The length of the CDR3 is 16 residues. V shed 3 bases, J shed 6 bases, and the junction held 8 bases outside the gene matches. Germline CDR1 is SGDLS and CDR2 is YYNGEE. In DNA form, the CDR3 reads TGTGCCAGCAGCGCCGGACTAGCGGGGGACAGGCAGACCCAGTACTTC. This gives the protein CASSAGLAGDRQTQYF.

This clone was counted a few times. The V and J genes are TRBV2 and TRBJ1-5; D might be TRBD1 (5 bases). Germline values: CDR1 SNHLY, CDR2 FYNNEI. Trimming pared 2 bases from V and 4 bases from J, leaving 15 bases between. CDR3 size: 16 residues. The CDR3 protein is CASSEYIHEGNQPQHF. The CDR3 bases are TGTGCCAGCAGTGAATACATCCACGAGGGGAATCAGCCCCAGCATTTT.

The rearrangement uses TRBV27 and TRBJ2-1, with 7 bases fitting TRBD1. J was trimmed by 3 bases and V by 5 bases; bases with no gene match: 13. The length of the CDR3 is 17 residues. The germline V gene encodes CDR1 MNHEY and CDR2 SMNVEV (reference sequence). CDR3 in DNA: TGTGCCAGCAGTCCCGCCCGCACAGGGGCGGTCTACAATGAGCAGTTCTTC. This encodes CASSPARTGAVYNEQFF.

The J gene is TRBJ2-5, the V gene TRBV9, with 12 bases fitting TRBD2. Germline assignment: CDR1 SGDLS and CDR2 YYNGEE. Unmatched junction bases numbered 6, after V lost 1 base and J lost 2 bases. The CDR3 loop spans 17 amino acids. The DNA of the CDR3 is TGTGCCAGCAGCGTATCTCTAGCGGGGGGGAGACAAGAGACCCAGTACTTC. Translation gives CASSVSLAGGRQETQYF.

The chain is built from TRBV7-2 and TRBJ2-1; D could derive from TRBD1 or TRBD2 (6 bases each). The germline V and J ends were trimmed by 5 bases and 0 bases, with 14 bases remaining between them. The CDR3 consists of 16 residues. Germline CDR1 reads SGHTA; CDR2 reads FQGNSA. The CDR3 is CASSPPEGGSYNEQFF. The CDR3 nucleotides are TGTGCCAGCAGCCCCCCGGAGGGGGGCTCCTACAATGAGCAGTTCTTC.

This clone came up a few times. The J gene is TRBJ2-1, the V gene TRBV6-1; 9 bases align to TRBD2. Unmatched junction bases numbered 10, after V lost 3 bases and J lost 7 bases. The CDR3 length is 16 residues. Germline CDR1 MNHNS, CDR2 SASEGT. The CDR3 bases are TGTGCCAGCAGTGATTGGGCGGGAGGGCCTGGTAATGAGCAGTTCTTC. This gives the protein CASSDWAGGPGNEQFF.

V usage is TRBV5-5 and J usage is TRBJ2-7, with D possibly matching TRBD2 (6 bases). This CDR3 region has 16 residues. Trimming pared 6 bases from V and 2 bases from J, leaving 21 bases between. CDR1 SGHKS and CDR2 YYEKEE come from the germline V gene (reference sequence). The CDR3: CASILWGQGGTYEQYF. Written as DNA, the CDR3 is TGTGCCAGCATATTATGGGGTCAGGGAGGAACCTACGAGCAGTACTTC. Full variable domain (rest looked up from reference TRBV5-5 and TRBJ2-7): DAGVTQSPTHLIKTRGQQVTLRCSPISGHKSVSWYQQVLGQGPQFIFQYYEKEERGRGNFPDRFSARQFPNYSSELNVNALLLGDSALYLCASILWGQGGTYEQYFGPGTRLTVT.

The chain is built from TRBV10-3 and TRBJ1-2, with D possibly matching TRBD1 (6 bases). The germline V gene encodes CDR1 ENHRY and CDR2 SYGVKD. The V end was cut by 6 bases, the J end by 0 bases, with 14 bases between. The length of the CDR3 is 15 residues. The CDR3 bases are TGTGCCATCAGGGATCAGGGACAAGCTAACTATGGCTACACCTTC. It specifies CAIRDQGQANYGYTF.

CDR3 protein: CASSQRQLNQPQHF. The CDR3 DNA follows: TGCGCCAGCAGCCAAAGACAGTTAAATCAGCCCCAGCATTTT. This chain connects TRBV4-1 to TRBJ1-5; a possible D gene is TRBD1 (5 bases). V lost 2 bases and J 4 bases, leaving 9 bases between the germline ends. The CDR3 is made up of 14 amino acids. The germline CDR1 and CDR2 sequences are MGHRA and YSYEKL.

V usage is TRBV27 and J usage is TRBJ2-3; D may match TRBD1 or TRBD2 (5 bases each). The V end was cut by 4 bases, the J end by 6 bases, with 17 bases between. Germline V gene data show CDR1 as MNHEY and CDR2 as SMNVEV (reference sequence). The CDR3 totals 15 residues. CDR3 amino acids: CASSWDARIGDTQYF. CDR3 DNA sequence: TGTGCCAGCAGTTGGGACGCTCGAATAGGGGATACGCAGTATTTT.

The rearrangement uses TRBV28 and TRBJ1-2; tentatively, D is TRBD1 (5 bases). V was trimmed by 2 bases and J by 5 bases, leaving 18 bases between them. This CDR3 comprises 16 residues. Per the germline V gene, CDR1 is MDHEN and CDR2 is SYDVKM. CDR3 sequence: CASSLPGGDRVYGYTF. The CDR3 DNA follows: TGTGCCAGCAGTTTACCGGGAGGGGACCGGGTATATGGCTACACCTTC.

The chain joins TRBV10-3 to TRBJ1-2, with a weak D call TRBD1 (5 bases). CDR1 is ENHRY, CDR2 SYGVKD, per germline. The V end was cut by 3 bases, the J end by 8 bases, with 13 bases between. The CDR3 is 13 residues long. CDR3 protein: CAISDPRGDGYTF. CDR3 bases: TGTGCCATCAGTGACCCCCGAGGGGACGGCTACACCTTC.